These T cell receptor beta chains were read from a single sample in a study of T cell changes during pregnancy in multiple sclerosis. Assay: immunoSEQ multiplex PCR; the TCRdb copy retains only in-frame clones and omits some. The sample carries approximately 60,000 clones, over 85% recorded once. Sequenced material: CD4+ T cells from peripheral blood mononuclear cells, taken before pregnancy. Receptors were obtained from a female donor with multiple sclerosis, enrolled in a pregnancy study. Both conserved end residues are part of each CDR3. Each record gives: CDR3 protein, CDR3 DNA, V gene, clone size, J gene, D gene. A D gene is named only where the DNA matches it firmly. Rows give clone size only sometimes, using once, few, many, or a class for an expanded clone.

CDR3aa: CASSKALTEANYGYTF
CDR3nt: TGTGCCAGCAGCAAAGCGCTAACAGAAGCTAACTATGGCTACACCTTC
v_gene: TRBV21-1
abundance: .
j_gene: TRBJ1-2
d_gene: .

CDR3aa: CAISESIGGLAAQYF
CDR3nt: TGTGCCATCAGTGAGTCGATAGGGGGGCTAGCGGCCCAGTACTTC
v_gene: TRBV10-3
abundance: .
j_gene: TRBJ2-5
d_gene: .

CDR3aa: CASSVGVGGEKLFF
CDR3nt: TGTGCCAGCAGCGTAGGGGTTGGAGGAGAAAAACTGTTTTTT
v_gene: TRBV9
abundance: .
j_gene: TRBJ1-4
d_gene: .

CDR3aa: CASSQVVLQTGSAGELFF
CDR3nt: TGCGCCAGCAGCCAAGTTGTCTTACAGACAGGGAGCGCCGGGGAGCTGTTTTTT
v_gene: TRBV4-3
abundance: .
j_gene: TRBJ2-2
d_gene: TRBD1

CDR3aa: CASSPGLNEKLFF
CDR3nt: TGTGCCAGCTCCCCAGGACTTAATGAAAAACTGTTTTTT
v_gene: TRBV18
abundance: .
j_gene: TRBJ1-4
d_gene: .

CDR3aa: CASSRQRQGITEAFF
CDR3nt: TGTGCCAGCAGTAGGCAGAGGCAGGGGATTACTGAAGCTTTCTTT
v_gene: TRBV6-5
abundance: .
j_gene: TRBJ1-1
d_gene: .

CDR3aa: CASSVGAQGWSGANVLTF
CDR3nt: TGCGCCAGCAGTGTGGGTGCGCAGGGGTGGTCTGGGGCCAACGTCCTGACTTTC
v_gene: TRBV5-1
abundance: .
j_gene: TRBJ2-6
d_gene: .

CDR3aa: CASSVTDNQPQHF
CDR3nt: TGTGCCAGCAGTGTGACAGACAATCAGCCCCAGCATTTT
v_gene: TRBV2
abundance: .
j_gene: TRBJ1-5
d_gene: .

CDR3aa: CASMRDNTYEQYF
CDR3nt: TGTGCCAGCATGAGGGACAATACCTACGAGCAGTACTTC
v_gene: TRBV2
abundance: .
j_gene: TRBJ2-7
d_gene: .

CDR3aa: CASSMSSGGTGELFF
CDR3nt: TGTGCCAGTAGTATGAGTAGCGGGGGCACCGGGGAGCTGTTTTTT
v_gene: TRBV19
abundance: .
j_gene: TRBJ2-2
d_gene: TRBD2

CDR3aa: CAWSVQGGRQPQHF
CDR3nt: TGTGCCTGGAGTGTCCAGGGAGGTAGGCAGCCCCAGCATTTT
v_gene: TRBV30
abundance: few
j_gene: TRBJ1-5
d_gene: .

CDR3aa: CASSFTGTGGDEQYF
CDR3nt: TGTGCCAGCAGCTTTACGGGGACAGGGGGGGACGAGCAGTACTTC
v_gene: TRBV7-6
abundance: .
j_gene: TRBJ2-7
d_gene: TRBD1

CDR3aa: CASSGTNYYEQYF
CDR3nt: TGTGCCAGCAGTGGTACTAACTACTACGAGCAGTACTTC
v_gene: TRBV6-4
abundance: .
j_gene: TRBJ2-7
d_gene: .

CDR3aa: CASRERDAYNEQFF
CDR3nt: TGTGCCAGCAGGGAGCGGGATGCCTACAATGAGCAGTTCTTC
v_gene: TRBV2
abundance: .
j_gene: TRBJ2-1
d_gene: TRBD2

CDR3aa: CASSLWSRETQYF
CDR3nt: TGTGCCAGCAGTTTATGGTCTCGTGAGACCCAGTACTTC
v_gene: TRBV28
abundance: .
j_gene: TRBJ2-5
d_gene: .

CDR3aa: CASSSQIPPKGYTF
CDR3nt: TGTGCCAGCAGTTCACAGATTCCCCCTAAGGGCTACACCTTC
v_gene: TRBV28
abundance: once
j_gene: TRBJ1-2
d_gene: .

CDR3aa: CASSQAAGELFF
CDR3nt: TGTGCCAGCAGCCAAGCGGCCGGGGAGCTGTTTTTT
v_gene: TRBV6-1
abundance: .
j_gene: TRBJ2-2
d_gene: .

CDR3aa: CASSSRLFGNYEQYF
CDR3nt: TGTGCCAGCAGCTCAAGACTATTCGGTAACTACGAGCAGTACTTC
v_gene: TRBV7-9
abundance: .
j_gene: TRBJ2-7
d_gene: .

CDR3aa: CASSRSSGSINTDTQYF
CDR3nt: TGTGCCAGCAGCAGGTCTAGCGGGAGTATTAATACAGATACGCAGTATTTT
v_gene: TRBV5-4
abundance: .
j_gene: TRBJ2-3
d_gene: TRBD2

CDR3aa: CASSYSAPNYGYTF
CDR3nt: TGTGCCAGCAGTTACTCGGCACCTAACTATGGCTACACCTTC
v_gene: TRBV6-5
abundance: .
j_gene: TRBJ1-2
d_gene: .

CDR3aa: CASSSSWNEQFF
CDR3nt: TGTGCCAGCAGTTCCAGTTGGAATGAGCAGTTCTTC
v_gene: TRBV28
abundance: .
j_gene: TRBJ2-1
d_gene: .

CDR3aa: CASSLGTGVSYEQYF
CDR3nt: TGTGCCAGCAGTTTAGGGACAGGGGTTTCCTACGAGCAGTACTTC
v_gene: TRBV27
abundance: .
j_gene: TRBJ2-7
d_gene: TRBD1

CDR3aa: CASSLTGVPEQYF
CDR3nt: TGTGCCAGCAGCTTGACAGGGGTCCCCGAGCAGTACTTC
v_gene: TRBV5-4
abundance: .
j_gene: TRBJ2-7
d_gene: TRBD1

CDR3aa: CASSLFLRAGGRNEQFF
CDR3nt: TGTGCCAGCAGCTTGTTTCTCAGGGCGGGAGGCCGCAATGAGCAGTTCTTC
v_gene: TRBV5-8
abundance: .
j_gene: TRBJ2-1
d_gene: TRBD2

CDR3aa: CASSLQEYQETQYF
CDR3nt: TGTGCCAGCAGCTTACAAGAGTACCAAGAGACCCAGTACTTC
v_gene: TRBV7-9
abundance: .
j_gene: TRBJ2-5
d_gene: .

CDR3aa: CASSGDRGLSEQYF
CDR3nt: TGTGCCAGCAGCGGCGACAGGGGGCTTTCTGAGCAGTACTTC
v_gene: TRBV6-1
abundance: .
j_gene: TRBJ2-7
d_gene: TRBD1

CDR3aa: CASARSFNTEAFF
CDR3nt: TGTGCCAGCGCTAGGAGTTTTAACACTGAAGCTTTCTTT
v_gene: TRBV6-1
abundance: .
j_gene: TRBJ1-1
d_gene: .

CDR3aa: CASSLAIGRNTEAFF
CDR3nt: TGTGCCAGCAGCTTAGCGATTGGGCGGAACACTGAAGCTTTCTTT
v_gene: TRBV7-9
abundance: .
j_gene: TRBJ1-1
d_gene: .

CDR3aa: CASSQSGGRDTDTQYF
CDR3nt: TGTGCCAGCAGCCAAAGCGGCGGGAGAGACACAGATACGCAGTATTTT
v_gene: TRBV4-2
abundance: .
j_gene: TRBJ2-3
d_gene: TRBD2

CDR3aa: CASAIQGPNTGELFF
CDR3nt: TGTGCCAGTGCGATCCAGGGGCCCAACACCGGGGAGCTGTTTTTT
v_gene: TRBV19
abundance: .
j_gene: TRBJ2-2
d_gene: .

CDR3aa: CASSTTGTAVTNEQFF
CDR3nt: TGTGCCAGTAGTACCACCGGGACAGCGGTAACCAATGAGCAGTTCTTC
v_gene: TRBV19
abundance: .
j_gene: TRBJ2-1
d_gene: TRBD1

CDR3aa: CASSRQGASGANVLTF
CDR3nt: TGTGCCAGCAGTAGACAGGGGGCCTCTGGGGCCAACGTCCTGACTTTC
v_gene: TRBV28
abundance: .
j_gene: TRBJ2-6
d_gene: TRBD1

CDR3aa: CASSFSGRLETQYF
CDR3nt: TGTGCCAGCAGTTTCAGCGGGAGGTTGGAGACCCAGTACTTC
v_gene: TRBV27
abundance: .
j_gene: TRBJ2-5
d_gene: TRBD2

CDR3aa: CASSPGRGRTTDTQYF
CDR3nt: TGTGCCAGCAGCCCGGGTCGGGGGAGGACCACAGATACGCAGTATTTT
v_gene: TRBV11-3
abundance: once
j_gene: TRBJ2-3
d_gene: .

CDR3aa: CATSRAGSGANVLTF
CDR3nt: TGTGCCACCAGCAGAGCGGGGTCTGGGGCCAACGTCCTGACTTTC
v_gene: TRBV15
abundance: .
j_gene: TRBJ2-6
d_gene: .

CDR3aa: CASTLKGASYEQYF
CDR3nt: TGTGCCAGCACCCTCAAGGGGGCTTCCTACGAGCAGTACTTC
v_gene: TRBV5-4
abundance: .
j_gene: TRBJ2-7
d_gene: TRBD1

CDR3aa: CASSFRLNTEAFF
CDR3nt: TGTGCCAGCAGTTTCCGTCTTAACACTGAAGCTTTCTTT
v_gene: TRBV2
abundance: .
j_gene: TRBJ1-1
d_gene: .

CDR3aa: CASSLGELITGELFF
CDR3nt: TGTGCCAGCAGCTTAGGTGAACTGATCACCGGGGAGCTGTTTTTT
v_gene: TRBV7-6
abundance: .
j_gene: TRBJ2-2
d_gene: .

CDR3aa: CASSVDTSGGEQYF
CDR3nt: TGTGCCAGCAGCGTAGACACGTCAGGTGGCGAGCAGTACTTC
v_gene: TRBV9
abundance: .
j_gene: TRBJ2-7
d_gene: .

CDR3aa: CASSLVTLGTGNEQFF
CDR3nt: TGTGCCAGCAGCTTAGTGACGCTAGGGACAGGCAATGAGCAGTTCTTC
v_gene: TRBV7-8
abundance: .
j_gene: TRBJ2-1
d_gene: TRBD1

CDR3aa: CASTRKGQGNTEAFF
CDR3nt: TGTGCCAGCACCCGGAAGGGACAGGGGAACACTGAAGCTTTCTTT
v_gene: TRBV27
abundance: .
j_gene: TRBJ1-1
d_gene: TRBD1

CDR3aa: CASSGGGGTGANVLTF
CDR3nt: TGTGCCAGCAGCGGGGGCGGAGGAACTGGGGCCAACGTCCTGACTTTC
v_gene: TRBV5-4
abundance: .
j_gene: TRBJ2-6
d_gene: .

CDR3aa: CASSSAGGREGSYEQYF
CDR3nt: TGTGCCAGCAGTTCGGCCGGGGGGCGGGAGGGATCCTACGAGCAGTACTTC
v_gene: TRBV28
abundance: once
j_gene: TRBJ2-7
d_gene: TRBD2

CDR3aa: CASSFLQGGNEQFF
CDR3nt: TGTGCCAGCAGCTTTTTACAGGGGGGGAATGAGCAGTTCTTC
v_gene: TRBV7-9
abundance: few
j_gene: TRBJ2-1
d_gene: .

CDR3aa: CSGGVDGNFQQFF
CDR3nt: TGCAGCGGGGGGGTTGACGGGAACTTTCAGCAGTTCTTC
v_gene: TRBV29-1
abundance: .
j_gene: TRBJ2-1
d_gene: .

CDR3aa: CASSEETGNQPQHF
CDR3nt: TGTGCCAGCAGTGAAGAGACAGGCAATCAGCCCCAGCATTTT
v_gene: TRBV2
abundance: .
j_gene: TRBJ1-5
d_gene: .

CDR3aa: CASSFVGYGETNEKLFF
CDR3nt: TGTGCCAGCAGCTTCGTTGGATATGGGGAGACTAATGAAAAACTGTTTTTT
v_gene: TRBV5-4
abundance: .
j_gene: TRBJ1-4
d_gene: .

CDR3aa: CASSFATGKHYGYTF
CDR3nt: TGTGCCAGTAGCTTCGCGACAGGGAAACACTATGGCTACACCTTC
v_gene: TRBV19
abundance: .
j_gene: TRBJ1-2
d_gene: TRBD1

CDR3aa: CSVDDYQETQYF
CDR3nt: TGCAGCGTTGATGACTACCAAGAGACCCAGTACTTC
v_gene: TRBV29-1
abundance: .
j_gene: TRBJ2-5
d_gene: .

CDR3aa: CASSLEAGLGRNEQFF
CDR3nt: TGCGCCAGCAGCTTGGAGGCGGGGCTGGGCCGGAATGAGCAGTTCTTC
v_gene: TRBV5-1
abundance: .
j_gene: TRBJ2-1
d_gene: .

CDR3aa: CASNNRQGGTGELFF
CDR3nt: TGTGCCAGCAATAACCGGCAGGGTGGGACCGGGGAGCTGTTTTTT
v_gene: TRBV2
abundance: few
j_gene: TRBJ2-2
d_gene: .

CDR3aa: CATSPRVAGADYHEQYF
CDR3nt: TGTGCCACCAGTCCTAGGGTGGCAGGGGCCGATTATCACGAGCAGTACTTC
v_gene: TRBV11-2
abundance: .
j_gene: TRBJ2-7
d_gene: .

CDR3aa: CASSSNRGWEQFF
CDR3nt: TGTGCCAGCAGCTCAAACAGGGGTTGGGAGCAGTTCTTC
v_gene: TRBV7-2
abundance: .
j_gene: TRBJ2-1
d_gene: TRBD1

CDR3aa: CASSEYTAIYGYTF
CDR3nt: TGTGCCAGCAGTGAATATACAGCTATCTATGGCTACACCTTC
v_gene: TRBV25-1
abundance: .
j_gene: TRBJ1-2
d_gene: .

CDR3aa: CASSQVFTGSYTF
CDR3nt: TGCGCCAGCAGCCAAGTTTTTACAGGGAGCTACACCTTC
v_gene: TRBV4-1
abundance: .
j_gene: TRBJ1-2
d_gene: .

CDR3aa: CASSLRMGQGFVETQYF
CDR3nt: TGTGCCAGCAGCTTAAGGATGGGACAGGGCTTCGTCGAGACCCAGTACTTC
v_gene: TRBV7-9
abundance: .
j_gene: TRBJ2-5
d_gene: TRBD1

CDR3aa: CASTPMGGGGYGYTF
CDR3nt: TGTGCCAGCACCCCCATGGGTGGGGGGGGCTATGGCTACACCTTC
v_gene: TRBV6-5
abundance: .
j_gene: TRBJ1-2
d_gene: .

CDR3aa: CASSHPDRLGTQYF
CDR3nt: TGCGCCAGCAGCCATCCGGACAGGCTTGGGACCCAGTACTTC
v_gene: TRBV4-1
abundance: .
j_gene: TRBJ2-5
d_gene: TRBD1

CDR3aa: CASRLDRGEKLFF
CDR3nt: TGTGCCAGCAGGTTGGACAGGGGGGAAAAACTGTTTTTT
v_gene: TRBV6-5
abundance: .
j_gene: TRBJ1-4
d_gene: TRBD1